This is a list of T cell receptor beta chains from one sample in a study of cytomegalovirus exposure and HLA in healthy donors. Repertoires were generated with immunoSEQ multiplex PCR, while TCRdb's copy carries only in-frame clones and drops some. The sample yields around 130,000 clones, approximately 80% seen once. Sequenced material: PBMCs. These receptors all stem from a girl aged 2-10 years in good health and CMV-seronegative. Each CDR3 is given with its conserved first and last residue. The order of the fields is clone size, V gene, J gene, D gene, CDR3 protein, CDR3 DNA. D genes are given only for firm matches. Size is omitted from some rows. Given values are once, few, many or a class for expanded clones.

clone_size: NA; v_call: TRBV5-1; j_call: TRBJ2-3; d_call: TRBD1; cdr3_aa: CASRGTGVVGTDTQYF; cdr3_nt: TGCGCCAGCAGGGGAACAGGGGTAGTAGGCACAGATACGCAGTATTTT
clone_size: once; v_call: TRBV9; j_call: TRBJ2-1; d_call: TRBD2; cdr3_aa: CASSVVAGGEQFF; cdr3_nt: TGTGCCAGCAGCGTGGTAGCGGGAGGTGAGCAGTTCTTC
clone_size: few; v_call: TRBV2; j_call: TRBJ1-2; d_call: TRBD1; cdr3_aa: CASSTGGDYGYTF; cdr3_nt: TGTGCCAGCAGCACAGGGGGAGACTATGGCTACACCTTC
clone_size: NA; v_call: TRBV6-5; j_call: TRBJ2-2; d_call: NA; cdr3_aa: CASSYRAGGTGELFF; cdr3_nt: TGTGCCAGCAGTTACAGGGCAGGGGGGACCGGGGAGCTGTTTTTT
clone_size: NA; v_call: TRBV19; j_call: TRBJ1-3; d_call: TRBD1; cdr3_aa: CASSPGGTGNTIYF; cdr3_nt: TGTGCCTCGTCCCCAGGGGGCACTGGAAACACCATATATTTT
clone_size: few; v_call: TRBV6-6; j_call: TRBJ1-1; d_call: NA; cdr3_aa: CASSSGGEGMNTEAFF; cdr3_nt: TGTGCCAGCAGTTCGGGGGGGGAGGGCATGAACACTGAAGCTTTCTTT
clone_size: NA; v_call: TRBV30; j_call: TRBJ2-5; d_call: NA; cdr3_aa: CASIASSTKNPQETQYF; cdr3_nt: TGTGCCTCCATAGCTTCGAGTACAAAGAACCCCCAAGAGACCCAGTACTTC
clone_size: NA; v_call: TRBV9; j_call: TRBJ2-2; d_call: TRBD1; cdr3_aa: CASSHFDRGVTANTGELFF; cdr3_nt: TGTGCCAGCAGCCACTTCGACAGGGGCGTGACCGCGAACACCGGGGAGCTGTTTTTT
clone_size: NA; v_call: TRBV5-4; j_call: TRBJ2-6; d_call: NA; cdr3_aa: CASKFGGGGGANVLTF; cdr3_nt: TGTGCCAGCAAATTCGGAGGTGGTGGTGGGGCCAACGTCCTGACTTTC
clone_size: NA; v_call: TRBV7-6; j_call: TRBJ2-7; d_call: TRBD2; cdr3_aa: CASSQGLAGVNEQYF; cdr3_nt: TGTGCCAGCAGCCAGGGACTAGCGGGAGTTAACGAGCAGTACTTC
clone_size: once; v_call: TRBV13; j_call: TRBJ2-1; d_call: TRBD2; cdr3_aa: CASSNPLAGEPRNEQFF; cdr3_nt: TGTGCCAGCAGCAACCCACTAGCGGGGGAACCGAGGAATGAGCAGTTCTTC
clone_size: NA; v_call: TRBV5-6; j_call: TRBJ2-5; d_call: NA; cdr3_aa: CASSFMGGRETQYF; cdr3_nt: TGTGCCAGCAGCTTCATGGGGGGACGGGAGACCCAGTACTTC
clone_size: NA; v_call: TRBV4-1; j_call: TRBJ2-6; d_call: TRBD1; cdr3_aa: CASSHIGSRDRRGVLTF; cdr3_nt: TGCGCCAGCAGCCACATCGGTTCCCGGGACAGAAGAGGGGTCCTGACTTTC
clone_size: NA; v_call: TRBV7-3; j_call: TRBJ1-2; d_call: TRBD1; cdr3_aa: CASSLTDRGHGYTF; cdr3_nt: TGTGCCAGCAGCTTAACAGACAGGGGGCATGGCTACACCTTC
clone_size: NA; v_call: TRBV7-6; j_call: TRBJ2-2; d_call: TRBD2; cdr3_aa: CASSLGLASTGELFF; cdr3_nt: TGTGCCAGCAGCCTAGGACTAGCCTCCACCGGGGAGCTGTTTTTT
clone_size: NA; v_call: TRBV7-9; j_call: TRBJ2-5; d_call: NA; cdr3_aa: CASSKNGGQETQYF; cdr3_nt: TGTGCCAGCAGTAAGAACGGGGGACAAGAGACCCAGTACTTC
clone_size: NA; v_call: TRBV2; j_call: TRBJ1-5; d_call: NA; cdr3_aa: CASSELSGSSNQPQHF; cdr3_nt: TGTGCCAGCAGTGAGTTGTCGGGGTCTAGCAATCAGCCCCAGCATTTT
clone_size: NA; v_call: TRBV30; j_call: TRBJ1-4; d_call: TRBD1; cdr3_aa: CAWSVQGAREKLFF; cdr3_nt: TGTGCCTGGAGTGTACAGGGGGCGCGTGAAAAACTGTTTTTT
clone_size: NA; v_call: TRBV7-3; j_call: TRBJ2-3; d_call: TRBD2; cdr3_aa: CASSLAGADTQYF; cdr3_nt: TGTGCCAGCAGCTTAGCGGGAGCGGATACGCAGTATTTT
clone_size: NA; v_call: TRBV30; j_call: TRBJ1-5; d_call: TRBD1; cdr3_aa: CAWSVQGNQPQHF; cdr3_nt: TGTGCCTGGAGTGTACAGGGGAATCAGCCCCAGCATTTT
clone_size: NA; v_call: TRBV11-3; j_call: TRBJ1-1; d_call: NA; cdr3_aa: CASSLYAGDTEAFF; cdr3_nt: TGTGCCAGCAGCTTATATGCAGGGGACACTGAAGCTTTCTTT
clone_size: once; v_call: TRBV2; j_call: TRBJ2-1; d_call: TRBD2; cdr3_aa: CASSTGTSIYNEQFF; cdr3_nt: TGTGCCAGCAGCACCGGGACTAGTATCTACAATGAGCAGTTCTTC
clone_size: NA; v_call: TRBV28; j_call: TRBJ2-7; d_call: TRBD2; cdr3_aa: CASVLAIGTRLSEQYF; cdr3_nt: TGTGCCAGCGTTTTGGCGATCGGGACTAGGCTATCCGAGCAGTACTTC
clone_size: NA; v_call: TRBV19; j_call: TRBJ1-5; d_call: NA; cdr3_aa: CASSIFLGGYQPQHF; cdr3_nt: TGTGCCAGTAGTATTTTCTTAGGCGGCTATCAGCCCCAGCATTTT
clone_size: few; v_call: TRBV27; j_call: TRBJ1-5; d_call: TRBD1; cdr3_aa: CASSPGTGLQPQHF; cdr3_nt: TGTGCCAGCAGTCCCGGGACAGGGCTTCAGCCCCAGCATTTT
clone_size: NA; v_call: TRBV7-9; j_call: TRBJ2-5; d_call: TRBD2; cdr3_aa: CASSQGLAETQYF; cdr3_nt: TGTGCCAGCAGCCAGGGACTAGCGGAGACCCAGTACTTC
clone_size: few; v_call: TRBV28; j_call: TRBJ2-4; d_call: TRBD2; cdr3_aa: CASSKSGSRYIQYF; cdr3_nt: TGTGCCAGCAGCAAAAGCGGGAGTCGTTACATTCAGTACTTC
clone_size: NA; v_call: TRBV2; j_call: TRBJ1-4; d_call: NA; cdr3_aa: CASGSQGEEKLFF; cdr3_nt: TGTGCCAGCGGTTCACAGGGTGAAGAAAAACTGTTTTTT
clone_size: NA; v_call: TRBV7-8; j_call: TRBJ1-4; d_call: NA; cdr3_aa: CASSLQGAVANEKLFF; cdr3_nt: TGTGCCAGCAGCTTACAGGGCGCAGTAGCTAATGAAAAACTGTTTTTT
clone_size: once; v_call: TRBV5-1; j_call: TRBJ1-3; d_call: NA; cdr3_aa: CASSLPGDGNTIYF; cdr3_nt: TGCGCCAGCAGCTTGCCAGGGGATGGAAACACCATATATTTT
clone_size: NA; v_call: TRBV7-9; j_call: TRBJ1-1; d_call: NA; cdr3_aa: CASSPDSGTEAFF; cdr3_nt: TGTGCCAGCAGCCCCGACAGTGGCACTGAAGCTTTCTTT
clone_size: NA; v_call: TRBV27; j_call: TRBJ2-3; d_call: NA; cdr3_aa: CASSLGTYRDTQYF; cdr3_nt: TGTGCCAGCAGTTTGGGGACATACAGAGATACGCAGTATTTT
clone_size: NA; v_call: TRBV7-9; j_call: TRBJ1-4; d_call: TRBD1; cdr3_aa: CASSLGDRVYEKLFF; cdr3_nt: TGTGCCAGCAGCTTAGGTGACAGGGTCTATGAAAAACTGTTTTTT
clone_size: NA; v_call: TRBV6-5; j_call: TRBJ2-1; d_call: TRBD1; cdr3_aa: CASGPGQGLNEQFF; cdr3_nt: TGTGCCAGCGGACCGGGACAGGGTTTAAATGAGCAGTTCTTC
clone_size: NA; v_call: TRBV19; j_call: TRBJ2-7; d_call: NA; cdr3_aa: CASIRIMFGSQYF; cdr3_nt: TGTGCCAGTATAAGGATTATGTTCGGGTCGCAGTACTTC
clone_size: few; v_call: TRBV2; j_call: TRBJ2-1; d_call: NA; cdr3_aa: CASMNWGGDNEQFF; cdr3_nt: TGTGCCAGCATGAACTGGGGAGGAGACAATGAGCAGTTCTTC
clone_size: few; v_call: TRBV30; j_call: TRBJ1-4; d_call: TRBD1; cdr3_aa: CAWSRDRNEKLFF; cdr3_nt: TGTGCCTGGAGTCGGGACAGGAATGAAAAACTGTTTTTT
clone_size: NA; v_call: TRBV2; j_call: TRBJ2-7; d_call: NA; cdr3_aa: CASSEPITSYEQYF; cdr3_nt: TGTGCCAGCAGTGAACCGATTACTAGCTACGAGCAGTACTTC
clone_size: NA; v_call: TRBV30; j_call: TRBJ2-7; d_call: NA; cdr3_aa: CAWDAGSEQYF; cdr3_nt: TGTGCCTGGGATGCAGGCTCCGAGCAGTACTTC
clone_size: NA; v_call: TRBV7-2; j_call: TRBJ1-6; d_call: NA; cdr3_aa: CASSLKGVHNSPLHF; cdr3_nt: TGTGCCAGCAGCCTCAAGGGGGTTCATAATTCACCCCTCCACTTT
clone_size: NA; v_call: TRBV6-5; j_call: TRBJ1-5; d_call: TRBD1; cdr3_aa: CASSQDRGNNQPQHF; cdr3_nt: TGTGCCAGCAGTCAAGACAGGGGAAACAATCAGCCCCAGCATTTT
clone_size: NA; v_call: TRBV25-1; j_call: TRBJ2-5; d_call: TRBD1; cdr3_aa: CASSATQNRDRVGETQYF; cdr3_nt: TGTGCCAGCAGTGCTACACAAAACCGGGACAGGGTGGGAGAGACCCAGTACTTC
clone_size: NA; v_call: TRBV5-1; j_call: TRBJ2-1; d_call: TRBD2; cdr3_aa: CASSSRTSESYNEQFF; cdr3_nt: TGCGCCAGCAGCTCCCGGACTAGCGAATCCTACAATGAGCAGTTCTTC
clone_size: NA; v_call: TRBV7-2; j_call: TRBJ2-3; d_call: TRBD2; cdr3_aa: CASSFQSGGYYTDTQYF; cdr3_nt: TGTGCCAGCAGCTTCCAAAGCGGGGGGTACTACACAGATACGCAGTATTTT
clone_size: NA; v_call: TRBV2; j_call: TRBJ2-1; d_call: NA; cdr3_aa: CASRIGSSYNEQFF; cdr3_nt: TGTGCCAGCAGAATCGGGAGCTCCTACAATGAGCAGTTCTTC
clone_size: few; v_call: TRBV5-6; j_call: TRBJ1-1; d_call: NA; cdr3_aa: CASSLGQGVTFF; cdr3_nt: TGTGCCAGCAGCTTGGGGCAGGGCGTCACTTTCTTT
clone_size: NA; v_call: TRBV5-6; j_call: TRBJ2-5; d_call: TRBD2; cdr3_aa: CASSFGGTSPQETQYF; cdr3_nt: TGTGCCAGCAGCTTTGGGGGGACTAGCCCCCAAGAGACCCAGTACTTC
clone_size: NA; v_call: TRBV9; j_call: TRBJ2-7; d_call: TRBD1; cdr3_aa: CASSVEGQGASYEQYF; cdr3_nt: TGTGCCAGCAGCGTAGAAGGACAGGGGGCCTCCTACGAGCAGTACTTC
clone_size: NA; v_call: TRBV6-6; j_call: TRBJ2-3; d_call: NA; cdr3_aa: CASSYSQASTDTQYF; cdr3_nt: TGTGCCAGCAGTTACTCGCAAGCTAGCACAGATACGCAGTATTTT
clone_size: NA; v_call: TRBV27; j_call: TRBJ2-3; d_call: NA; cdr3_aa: CASSLSGPSFTDTQYF; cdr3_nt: TGTGCCAGCAGTTTATCGGGGCCCAGCTTCACAGATACGCAGTATTTT
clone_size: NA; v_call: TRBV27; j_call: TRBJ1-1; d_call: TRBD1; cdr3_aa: CASKIRGFLNTEAFF; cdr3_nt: TGTGCCAGCAAGATCAGGGGGTTTTTGAACACTGAAGCTTTCTTT
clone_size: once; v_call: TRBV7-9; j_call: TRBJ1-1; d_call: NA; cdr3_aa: CASSEIPSSRTEAFF; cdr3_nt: TGTGCCAGCAGCGAGATCCCATCTTCGCGCACTGAAGCTTTCTTT
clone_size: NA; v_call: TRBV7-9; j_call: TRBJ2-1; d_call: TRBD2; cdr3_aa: CASSGGEGFHNEQFF; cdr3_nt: TGTGCCAGCAGCGGTGGGGAGGGGTTCCACAATGAGCAGTTCTTC